This TCR beta chain was identified in a study of T-cell memory formation after mild COVID-19. The study, taken as a whole, reports: Some clones that responded were present in memory (sampled pre-infection), which suggests cross-reactive memory joined.

5'RACE with constant-segment primers yielded barcoded, UMI-tagged TCR alpha and TCR beta cDNA libraries. Via MiXCR, TCRdb re-called the 5' RACE reads, giving one row per CDR3 protein. This table holds hundreds of thousands of distinct CDR3 sequences, approximately 15% found once. Remarks on this clonotype: Its target is not known.

This receptor was identified in a young man who had mild COVID-19 (a few samples of this study predate the infection). Cell type and time point are not known. Sequencing input: PBMCs or a T cell subset sorted from them (not recorded which).

This CDR3 is CASSQVQGAGNQPQHF. The CDR3 DNA reads TGTGCCAGCAGCCAAGTACAGGGGGCTGGCAATCAGCCCCAGCATTTT. This chain joins TRBV4-2 and TRBJ1-5; 9 nucleotides match TRBD1. The length of the CDR3 is 16 residues. Germline assignment: CDR1 LGHNA and CDR2 YNFKEQ. V gave up 1 base and J gave up 2 bases; unmatched junction bases: 3.